These 19 T cell receptor beta chains came from one sample sequenced in a study of blood T cells in healthy people across ages. Alongside a J-beta primer mix, a sample-barcoded 5' primer served in a second PCR lasting about 7 to 12 cycles. TCRdb reprocessed the 5' RACE reads via MiXCR and lists one record per CDR3 protein. The data show roughly 1.4 million distinct CDR3 sequences, 59% seen once. Sequenced sample: blood. Source of these receptors: a man between 18 and 35 years old in good health.

The J gene is TRBJ2-2, the V gene TRBV29-1, with 7 bases lining up with TRBD1. This CDR3 comprises 12 residues. Germline V gene sequence: CDR1 SQVTM, CDR2 ANQGSEA. V lost 7 bases, J lost 3 bases, and 2 bases stayed unmatched. CDR3 coding DNA: TGCAGCGGCGGACAGGACACCGGGGAGCTGTTTTTT. This sequence encodes CSGGQDTGELFF.

The chain employs TRBV12-3 or TRBV12-4 and TRBJ1-5; possible D gene TRBD1, 6 bases. This CDR3 has 15 residues. V lost 7 bases, J lost 8 bases, and 21 bases lay in between. The DNA of the CDR3 is TGTGCCAGCACCTTCAGAGGGGGGGGCCGTGAGCCCCAGCATTTT. It yields the protein CASTFRGGGREPQHF.

This chain joins TRBV29-1 and TRBJ2-5, with TRBD2 matching 7 bases. The J segment lost 5 bases and the V segment lost 4 bases, leaving 7 bases of the junction unmatched. The V gene's germline CDR1 is SQVTM and CDR2 ANQGSEA. This CDR3 is built from 13 residues. CDR3 protein: CSVGSQAGETQYF. Here the CDR3 DNA reads TGCAGCGTTGGATCTCAAGCGGGGGAGACCCAGTACTTC.

This chain uses TRBV10-3 with TRBJ2-5; 7 bases line up with TRBD1. This CDR3 is built from 14 residues. CDR1 and CDR2 from the germline V gene are ENHRY and SYGVKD. Trimming removed 10 bases from V and 11 bases from J; junction bases left unmatched: 19. CDR3 nucleotide sequence: TGTGCCAGTACAGGGGATGTACTGTCCAATGAGCAGTACTTC. Translation: CASTGDVLSNEQYF.

The chain carries TRBV5-5 and TRBJ2-7, with TRBD2 as a possible D gene (5 bases). The CDR3 runs 11 residues. V was trimmed by 4 bases and J by 8 bases, leaving 10 bases between them. Germline V gives CDR1 SGHKS, CDR2 YYEKEE (reference sequence). DNA of the CDR3: TGTGCCAGCAGCCCCGGGGAGAAGCAGTACTTC. The encoded protein is CASSPGEKQYF. Based on the CDR3 plus reference TRBV5-5 and TRBJ2-7, the full variable domain is DAGVTQSPTHLIKTRGQQVTLRCSPISGHKSVSWYQQVLGQGPQFIFQYYEKEERGRGNFPDRFSARQFPNYSSELNVNALLLGDSALYLCASSPGEKQYFGPGTRLTVT.

In nucleotides, the CDR3 is TGTGCCAGCAGGGAAATCAGGACTAGCGGTATAACGCAGTATTTT. Translated: CASREIRTSGITQYF. J is TRBJ2-3 and V is TRBV2; 10 nucleotides match TRBD2. The germline V gene has CDR1 SNHLY and CDR2 FYNNEI. With 6 bases clipped from V and 9 bases from J, the junction kept 12 bases outside the gene matches. The CDR3 sequence is 15 residues long.

This sequence joins TRBV6-6 and TRBJ2-4; D is perhaps TRBD1 (5 bases). Judging by the DNA end, TRBJ2-7 fits better; the J call may be wrong. CDR1 is MNHNY and CDR2 is SVGAGI in the germline V gene (reference sequence). The CDR3 spans 16 residues. CDR3 bases: TGTGCCAGCAGCGCTGGGGCAGCTCCACTTCAACTCGAGCAGTACTTC. It yields the protein CASSAGAAPLQLEQYF.

As to this clonotype: This may come from a read error, since a much larger clone is one base off. The V call is TRBV25-1, the J call TRBJ2-1; D gene ambiguous. The CDR3 spans 14 residues. Trimming left V 4 bases short and J 2 bases short, with 9 bases between. Per germline, CDR1 MGHDK and CDR2 SYGVNS. The CDR3 loop is CASSGAETYNEQFF. The CDR3 nucleotides read TGTGCCAGCAGTGGGGCAGAAACCTACAATGAGCAGTTCTTC.

J is TRBJ2-5 and V is TRBV3-1; 7 bases are shared with TRBD2. Trimming removed 0 bases from V and 3 bases from J; junction bases left unmatched: 13. The length of the CDR3 is 18 residues. In germline, CDR1 is LGHDT, CDR2 YNNKEL (reference sequence). The DNA of the CDR3 is TGTGCCAGCAGCCAAGATATCGGTTGGTCGCTAGCGGAAGAGACCCAGTACTTC. Protein: CASSQDIGWSLAEETQYF.

V and J are TRBV15 and TRBJ2-4; no definite D call. Deletions cut 6 bases from V and 2 bases from J, with 11 bases between. Per germline, CDR1 LNHNV and CDR2 YYDKDF (reference sequence). This CDR3 is built from 14 residues. The CDR3 coding sequence is TGTGCCACCAGTACTCCACACTCCAAAAACATTCAGTACTTC. Protein sequence: CATSTPHSKNIQYF.

V and J are TRBV6-5 and TRBJ2-5; unclear D gene. V lost 2 bases and J 1 base, leaving 8 bases between the germline ends. The CDR3 loop spans 14 amino acids. Germline-derived CDR1 and CDR2 are MNHEY and SVGAGI. The CDR3, as DNA: TGTGCCAGCAGTTACACCCGGGCCCAAGAGACCCAGTACTTC. Translating it yields CASSYTRAQETQYF.

V is TRBV6-1 and J is TRBJ2-1; the D gene is possibly TRBD1 (6 bases). The germline V and J ends were trimmed by 3 bases and 9 bases, with 15 bases remaining between them. CDR3 length: 14 residues. Germline values: CDR1 MNHNS, CDR2 SASEGT. This chain's CDR3 is CASSERVTGFEQFF. The CDR3, as DNA: TGTGCCAGCAGTGAGCGGGTAACAGGGTTTGAGCAGTTCTTC.

The chain is built from TRBV6-2 or TRBV6-3 and TRBJ2-1, with 10 bases matching TRBD2. With 2 bases clipped from V and 7 bases from J, the junction kept 5 bases outside the gene matches. The CDR3 covers 15 residues. From germline, CDR1 is MNHEY and CDR2 SVGEGT. The CDR3 DNA is TGTGCCAGCAGTTACCCGAGCGGGGGGGGGAATGAGCAGTTCTTC. Translation: CASSYPSGGGNEQFF.

This clonotype was counted a single time. This chain links TRBV20-1 with TRBJ2-4; tentative D call: TRBD2 (5 bases). Germline CDR1 and CDR2: DFQATT and SNEGSKA (reference sequence). The CDR3 contains 14 residues. Trimming pared 1 base from V and 15 bases from J, leaving 22 bases between. The CDR3 is CSARVVAIWETLYF. CDR3 sequence (DNA): TGCAGTGCTAGAGTGGTAGCTATATGGGAGACCCTGTACTTC.

V gene TRBV27 combines with J gene TRBJ2-5, with no clear D. The V gene lost 3 bases and the J gene lost 1 base, with 6 bases spanning the gap. The CDR3 sequence is 13 residues long. The germline V gene has CDR1 MNHEY and CDR2 SMNVEV (reference sequence). The CDR3 nucleotides are TGTGCCAGCAGTTTCTTGGCCCAAGAGACCCAGTACTTC. Amino acids: CASSFLAQETQYF.

This rearrangement joins TRBV4-2 to TRBJ2-3, with TRBD2 identical over 8 bases. The CDR3 is made up of 20 amino acids. V was clipped by 0 bases and J by 0 bases; unmatched bases: 14. The germline V gene encodes CDR1 LGHNA and CDR2 YNFKEQ. DNA of the CDR3: TGTGCCAGCAGCCAAGAGAGGGCCAGCGGGGGCCTGTCTAGCACAGATACGCAGTATTTT. It yields the protein CASSQERASGGLSSTDTQYF.

J is TRBJ2-4 and V is TRBV7-2, with D perhaps TRBD1 (6 bases). The J call may not be correct, given that the DNA end is closer to TRBJ2-7. The germline V gene has CDR1 SGHTA and CDR2 FQGNSA. The CDR3 is 13 amino acids. The CDR3 spells CASSLTNRVEQYF. Here the CDR3 DNA reads TGTGCCAGCAGCTTAACCAACAGGGTCGAGCAGTACTTC.

The rearrangement joins TRBV9 to TRBJ2-1; either TRBD1 or TRBD2 may fit D (5 bases each). V dropped 5 bases and J dropped 4 bases, with 16 bases sitting between them. This CDR3 is built from 15 residues. CDR1 and CDR2 (germline): SGDLS, YYNGEE. CDR3 sequence (DNA): TGTGCCAGCAGTACCTCAGGGAGCGTTTACAATGAGCAGTTCTTC. Its protein is CASSTSGSVYNEQFF. Full variable domain (outside the CDR3, taken from reference TRBV9 and TRBJ2-1): DSGVTQTPKHLITATGQRVTLRCSPRSGDLSVYWYQQSLDQGLQFLIQYYNGEERAKGNILERFSAQQFPDLHSELNLSSLELGDSALYFCASSTSGSVYNEQFFGPGTRLTVL.

J is TRBJ2-1 and V is TRBV10-2, with TRBD1 as a possible D gene (5 bases). The germline CDR1 and CDR2 sequences are WSHSY and SAAADI. The ends were cut back, 3 bases at V and 9 bases at J, with 18 bases in the middle. CDR3 length: 15 residues. The CDR3 DNA reads as TGCGCCAGCAGTGACGAGACAGCCCTGTTCGGTGAGCAGTTCTTC. This sequence encodes CASSDETALFGEQFF.